A selection of T cell receptor beta chains follows, all from one sample in a study of CD4 T cells in relation to SARS-CoV-2 and coronaviruses. No antigen has been assigned to these receptors. Assay: immunoSEQ multiplex PCR; the TCRdb copy retains only in-frame clones and omits some. The sample includes 10,000 to 15,000 clones, more than 55% of them seen just once. Material for sequencing was CD4+ T cells from PBMCs, cultured in vitro. The receptors were gathered from a human donor in good health. CDR3s include the opening cysteine and the closing phenylalanine or tryptophan. The order of the fields is J gene, V gene, clone size, D gene, CDR3 DNA, CDR3 protein. A D gene is named only where the DNA matches it firmly. Clone size is given for some rows only: seen once, a few or many times, or a class if the clone is expanded.

J: TRBJ1-1; V: TRBV2; size: once; D: -; DNA: TGTGCCAGCAGTTCATTGCTTTTTTCTGAGGCTTTCTTT; CDR3: CASSSLLFSEAFF
J: TRBJ2-2; V: TRBV28; size: -; D: -; DNA: TGTGCCAGCAGTAGGGGGAACACCGGGGAGCTGTTTTTT; CDR3: CASSRGNTGELFF
J: TRBJ2-2; V: TRBV14; size: -; D: TRBD1; DNA: TGTGCCAGCAGCCCCTTCAGGGGGACGGACACCGGGGAGCTGTTTTTT; CDR3: CASSPFRGTDTGELFF
J: TRBJ2-7; V: TRBV2; size: few; D: -; DNA: TGTGCCAGCAGTGAAGGCTCTTTAAGTAAACTCTCCTACGAGCAGTACTTC; CDR3: CASSEGSLSKLSYEQYF
J: TRBJ2-1; V: TRBV10-3; size: -; D: TRBD2; DNA: TGTGCCATCGGGCTAGCGGAAAAATACAATGAGCAGTTCTTC; CDR3: CAIGLAEKYNEQFF
J: TRBJ2-7; V: TRBV24-1; size: -; D: TRBD2; DNA: TGTGCCACCAGTGATACGGGGACTAGCGTCGAGCAGTACTTC; CDR3: CATSDTGTSVEQYF
J: TRBJ2-7; V: TRBV5-5; size: few; D: TRBD1; DNA: TGTGCCAGCAGCTTGGTTCCGGACAGGTCCTACGAGCAGTACTTC; CDR3: CASSLVPDRSYEQYF
J: TRBJ2-3; V: TRBV24-1; size: -; D: TRBD2; DNA: TGTGCCACCAGTGATTTGCGGCGGGAGGGCGCAGATACGCAGTATTTT; CDR3: CATSDLRREGADTQYF
J: TRBJ2-2; V: TRBV5-1; size: -; D: -; DNA: TGCGCCAGCAGCTTGGATGTTGGGACCGGGGAGCTGTTTTTT; CDR3: CASSLDVGTGELFF
J: TRBJ1-1; V: TRBV7-9; size: -; D: TRBD1; DNA: TGTGCCAGCAGCCCTCGAGGAGGACAGGTGAACACTGAAGCTTTCTTT; CDR3: CASSPRGGQVNTEAFF
J: TRBJ2-7; V: TRBV5-1; size: once; D: TRBD1; DNA: TGCGCCAGCAGCTATGGGACAGGGACCTACGAGCAGTACTTC; CDR3: CASSYGTGTYEQYF
J: TRBJ1-5; V: TRBV27; size: -; D: TRBD1; DNA: TGTGCCAGCAGCTCGGGACAGCCCTTGTTTAGTGGCAATCAGCCCCAGCATTTT; CDR3: CASSSGQPLFSGNQPQHF
J: TRBJ2-2; V: TRBV19; size: -; D: -; DNA: TGTGCCAGTAGTATTGGACAGCCAAACACCGGGGAGCTGTTTTTT; CDR3: CASSIGQPNTGELFF
J: TRBJ2-1; V: TRBV3-1/TRBV3-2; size: -; D: TRBD2; DNA: TGTGCCAGCAGCCAGACCGCGGGGGGTGAGCAGTTCTTC; CDR3: CASSQTAGGEQFF
J: TRBJ1-2; V: TRBV5-1; size: -; D: -; DNA: TGCGCCAGCAGGGGGGGGCCGGGCAGCTATGGCTACACCTTC; CDR3: CASRGGPGSYGYTF
J: TRBJ2-7; V: TRBV2; size: -; D: -; DNA: TGTGCCAGCAGTAGGGCCTACGAGCAGTACTTC; CDR3: CASSRAYEQYF
J: TRBJ2-3; V: TRBV5-1; size: -; D: -; DNA: TGCGCCAGCAGCACCCGTGGGCCGAGCACAGATACGCAGTATTTT; CDR3: CASSTRGPSTDTQYF
J: TRBJ1-2; V: TRBV5-6; size: -; D: -; DNA: TGTGCCAGCAGCCGCCAGGGAAGCGGCTACACCTTC; CDR3: CASSRQGSGYTF
J: TRBJ2-1; V: TRBV4-1; size: -; D: TRBD1; DNA: TGCGCCAGCAGCCGGGGGACAGCCGGTGAGCAGTTCTTC; CDR3: CASSRGTAGEQFF
J: TRBJ2-2; V: TRBV18; size: few; D: -; DNA: TGTGCCAGCTCACCCAACCGGGAAAAGGGTTCCGGGGAGCTGTTTTTT; CDR3: CASSPNREKGSGELFF
J: TRBJ1-5; V: TRBV21-1; size: -; D: -; DNA: TGTGCCAGCAGCAATTACCGTCAGAGCAATCAGCCCCAGCATTTT; CDR3: CASSNYRQSNQPQHF
J: TRBJ2-5; V: TRBV13; size: -; D: TRBD2; DNA: TGTGCCAGCAGCTTAACGGGGGGGGAGACCCAGTACTTC; CDR3: CASSLTGGETQYF
J: TRBJ2-1; V: TRBV7-9; size: -; D: TRBD1; DNA: TGTGCCAGCAGCTTAGGGACAGGGACCTACAATGAGCAGTTCTTC; CDR3: CASSLGTGTYNEQFF
J: TRBJ2-7; V: TRBV5-1; size: once; D: TRBD2; DNA: TGCGCCAGCAGCTCGGGGAGTAGCGGGTCCCGAGACGAGCAGTACTTC; CDR3: CASSSGSSGSRDEQYF
J: TRBJ2-5; V: TRBV3-1/TRBV3-2; size: -; D: -; DNA: TGTGCCAGCAGCCAAGGGGGGACTCGGCGAGAGACCCAGTACTTC; CDR3: CASSQGGTRRETQYF
J: TRBJ1-2; V: TRBV28; size: -; D: TRBD1; DNA: TGTGCCAGCAGCGGTGCCCTCGACAGGGGCTATGGCTACACCTTC; CDR3: CASSGALDRGYGYTF
J: TRBJ2-5; V: TRBV18; size: -; D: -; DNA: TGTGCCAGCTCACCACCCCAGAGGCAAGAGACCCAGTACTTC; CDR3: CASSPPQRQETQYF
J: TRBJ1-1; V: TRBV5-1; size: few; D: TRBD1; DNA: TGCGCCAGCAGCCGTACAGGGGGGTCAGGGGAAGCTTTCTTT; CDR3: CASSRTGGSGEAFF
J: TRBJ1-2; V: TRBV3-1/TRBV3-2; size: -; D: TRBD1; DNA: TGTGCCAGCAGCCAAGACGGGACAGTGATTAACTATGGCTACACCTTC; CDR3: CASSQDGTVINYGYTF
J: TRBJ2-2; V: TRBV3-1/TRBV3-2; size: few; D: -; DNA: TGTGCCAGCAGCCAAGGCCCGAACACCGGGGAGCTGTTTTTT; CDR3: CASSQGPNTGELFF
J: TRBJ2-5; V: TRBV7-3; size: large; D: -; DNA: TGTGCCAGCAGCTTAACTATGGGGTCAGAGACCCAGTACTTC; CDR3: CASSLTMGSETQYF
J: TRBJ2-5; V: TRBV11-2; size: -; D: -; DNA: TGTGCCAGCAGCTCCCTTTTTCGGGAAGAGACCCAGTACTTC; CDR3: CASSSLFREETQYF
J: TRBJ2-1; V: TRBV20-1; size: -; D: -; DNA: TGCAGTGCCAAGACTCCCGCGGAGCAGTTCTTC; CDR3: CSAKTPAEQFF
J: TRBJ2-1; V: TRBV5-5; size: -; D: -; DNA: TGTGCCAGCAGCCTAACCCCTGCAAATGAGCAGTTCTTC; CDR3: CASSLTPANEQFF
J: TRBJ1-2; V: TRBV12-3/TRBV12-4; size: once; D: -; DNA: TGTGCCAGCAGTTTAGAACAGTTAGATGGCTACACCTTC; CDR3: CASSLEQLDGYTF
J: TRBJ2-7; V: TRBV28; size: few; D: -; DNA: TGTGCCAGCAGTTTATCCTGGCGCGAGCAGTACTTC; CDR3: CASSLSWREQYF
J: TRBJ1-6; V: TRBV27; size: -; D: TRBD1; DNA: TGTGCCAGCAGTCCCCGGACAGGGCACTCTTCACCCCTCCACTTT; CDR3: CASSPRTGHSSPLHF
J: TRBJ2-1; V: TRBV30; size: -; D: -; DNA: TGTGCCTGGAGTGTCGGGACATACAATGAGCAGTTCTTC; CDR3: CAWSVGTYNEQFF
J: TRBJ2-5; V: TRBV2; size: once; D: TRBD2; DNA: TGTGCCAGCAAGCGGATAGCGGGAGGGGGGGAGGAGACCCAGTACTTC; CDR3: CASKRIAGGGEETQYF
J: TRBJ1-1; V: TRBV3-1/TRBV3-2; size: -; D: TRBD1; DNA: TGTGCCAGCAGGCGACAGGGTTCGGGGAACACTGAAGCTTTCTTT; CDR3: CASRRQGSGNTEAFF
J: TRBJ1-4; V: TRBV9; size: -; D: -; DNA: TGTGCCAGCAGCGTAGGGGGCGCCGGAGGGGGGGAAAAACTGTTTTTT; CDR3: CASSVGGAGGGEKLFF
J: TRBJ2-3; V: TRBV3-1/TRBV3-2; size: -; D: -; DNA: TGTGCCAGCAGAGATTTCGGCGGGAACACAGATACGCAGTATTTT; CDR3: CASRDFGGNTDTQYF
J: TRBJ2-1; V: TRBV19; size: -; D: TRBD1; DNA: TGTGCCAGTAGTAAGGACAGGGGGCGCAACAATGAGCAGTTCTTC; CDR3: CASSKDRGRNNEQFF
J: TRBJ2-7; V: TRBV6-5; size: -; D: -; DNA: TGTGCCAGCAGTTACTCGTTTGGGGCTGTCTCCTACGAGCAGTACTTC; CDR3: CASSYSFGAVSYEQYF
J: TRBJ2-1; V: TRBV19; size: -; D: -; DNA: TGTGCCAGTAGTTTAGGTTTCGGGCGTTCCTACAATGAGCAGTTCTTC; CDR3: CASSLGFGRSYNEQFF
J: TRBJ2-1; V: TRBV11-3; size: -; D: TRBD2; DNA: TGTGCCAGCAGCCTGACTAGCGGGAACCGGGGAGGCAATGAGCAGTTCTTC; CDR3: CASSLTSGNRGGNEQFF
J: TRBJ1-3; V: TRBV18; size: -; D: -; DNA: TGTGCCAGCTCACCCCGGACAGATGGAAACACCATATATTTT; CDR3: CASSPRTDGNTIYF
J: TRBJ1-1; V: TRBV6-6; size: -; D: -; DNA: TGTGCCAGCAAAACAGGGCGGGGGGGGAACACTGAAGCTTTCTTT; CDR3: CASKTGRGGNTEAFF
J: TRBJ2-5; V: TRBV27; size: -; D: TRBD1; DNA: TGTGCCAGCTCGGACAGGGTTAAAGAGACCCAGTACTTC; CDR3: CASSDRVKETQYF
J: TRBJ1-2; V: TRBV19; size: -; D: -; DNA: TGTGCCAGTAGTATCCGAGGGATAACTAACTATGGCTACACCTTC; CDR3: CASSIRGITNYGYTF
J: TRBJ1-4; V: TRBV18; size: -; D: -; DNA: TGTGCCAGCTCACCCCCTGGTTGGCGGGGAGGAGATGAAAAACTGTTTTTT; CDR3: CASSPPGWRGGDEKLFF
J: TRBJ1-2; V: TRBV6-4; size: once; D: -; DNA: TGTGCCAGCAGCCCGGGAGGTTGGCGCGGCTACACCTTC; CDR3: CASSPGGWRGYTF
J: TRBJ1-1; V: TRBV18; size: -; D: -; DNA: TGTGCCAGCTCACCGAATCGGGACGGTGAAGCTTTCTTT; CDR3: CASSPNRDGEAFF
J: TRBJ1-1; V: TRBV27; size: -; D: -; DNA: TGTGCCAGCAGTTCCGCGGGGAGGCAAGCTTTCTTT; CDR3: CASSSAGRQAFF
J: TRBJ1-5; V: TRBV3-1/TRBV3-2; size: -; D: -; DNA: TGTGCCAGCAGCCAATCATATTTATATAGCAATCAGCCCCAGCATTTT; CDR3: CASSQSYLYSNQPQHF